A selection of T cell receptor beta chains follows, all from one sample in a study of T cell responses to AZD1222 COVID-19 vaccine. Assay used: immunoSEQ multiplex PCR; TCRdb lists only in-frame clones, some missing. The sample has 75,000 to 100,000 clones, approximately 87% seen once. The sample consisted of peripheral blood, taken on day 0 of AZD1222 vaccination. The receptor source for this set is an adult in good health. CDR3s include the opening cysteine and the closing phenylalanine or tryptophan. The D gene is left open where the match is weak. The size entry is marked missing in some rows and otherwise reads once, few, many or a size class.

few TRBJ1-3 TRBV18 . TGTGCCAGCTCACCACGACAGGCCTTGAGCTCTGGAAACACCATATATTTT CASSPRQALSSGNTIYF
. TRBJ2-2 TRBV27 . TGTGCCAGCACGCGCCAATTGGGCACCGGGGAGCTGTTTTTT CASTRQLGTGELFF
. TRBJ1-2 TRBV6-2/TRBV6-3 . TGTGCCAGCAGCAGCCAGGGTTATGGCTACACCTTC CASSSQGYGYTF
once TRBJ2-7 TRBV21-1 . TGTGCCAGCAGGAAAGCGGCACTAGCGGGAACCTCCTACGAGCAGTACTTC CASRKAALAGTSYEQYF
. TRBJ2-7 TRBV5-1 TRBD1 TGCGCCAGCATGGCAGGGGGCAATCGTAACCTCGAGCAGTACTTC CASMAGGNRNLEQYF
. TRBJ2-2 TRBV11-3 . TGTGCCAGCAGCTCTCGGACAGCGAACACCGGGGAGCTGTTTTTT CASSSRTANTGELFF
few TRBJ1-1 TRBV19 . TGTGCCAGTAGTATTATCGTCCAGGGGCGCATGAACACTGAAGCTTTCTTT CASSIIVQGRMNTEAFF
. TRBJ2-5 TRBV11-3 TRBD2 TGTGCCAGCAGCTTGGGACTAGCGGGAGGGGTAGAGACCCAGTACTTC CASSLGLAGGVETQYF
. TRBJ2-5 TRBV9 TRBD2 TGTGCCAGCAGCATGACTAGCGGGATGGGCCAAGAGACCCAGTACTTC CASSMTSGMGQETQYF
. TRBJ2-6 TRBV6-4 . TGTGCCAGCACCGACACGAGATCTGGGGCCAACGTCCTGACTTTC CASTDTRSGANVLTF
. TRBJ2-7 TRBV2 . TGTGCCAGCAGCGAAGAATGGACAAAAGGATACGAGCAGTACTTC CASSEEWTKGYEQYF
. TRBJ2-1 TRBV6-5 TRBD2 TGTGCCAGCAAAAGTCCCGGGACTAGCGGGAATGAGCAGTTCTTC CASKSPGTSGNEQFF
. TRBJ2-7 TRBV6-5 . TGTGCCAGCGCGAGAGGGCGCGAGCAGTACTTC CASARGREQYF
. TRBJ1-6 TRBV3-1/TRBV3-2 . TGTGCCAGCAGCCAAGATCTGGTAGGGCGTAATTCACCCCTCCACTTT CASSQDLVGRNSPLHF
. TRBJ2-1 TRBV4-1 . TGCGCCAGCAGCCAAGTCGTTAGCTCCTACAATGAGCAGTTCTTC CASSQVVSSYNEQFF
. TRBJ1-5 TRBV30 . TGTGCCTGGAGTGTAGGGGCGGGGAATCAGCCCCAGCATTTT CAWSVGAGNQPQHF
once TRBJ2-6 TRBV7-8 . TGTGCCAGCAGCTTACGTGGCAGGGCGTTCTCTGGGGCCAACGTCCTGACTTTC CASSLRGRAFSGANVLTF
. TRBJ2-7 TRBV28 . TGTGCCAGCAGTTTACAACCCCCTATTTACGAGCAGTACTTC CASSLQPPIYEQYF
. TRBJ1-2 TRBV27 . TGTGCCAGCAGCCCCAATGCGGGGGACTATGGCTACACCTTC CASSPNAGDYGYTF
. TRBJ2-3 TRBV7-9 TRBD1 TGTGCCAGCAGCTCAACACAGGGGGCCGATACGCAGTATTTT CASSSTQGADTQYF
few TRBJ1-1 TRBV6-5 . TGTGCCAGTTCGAGGGGGTGGAACACTGAAGCTTTCTTT CASSRGWNTEAFF
. TRBJ1-3 TRBV2 TRBD1 TGTGCCAGCAGTTTCCCCGGGACAGGGGAATCTGGAAACACCATATATTTT CASSFPGTGESGNTIYF
. TRBJ2-7 TRBV29-1 TRBD1 TGCAGCGTTGAAACAGGGGCCTCCTACGAGCAGTACTTC CSVETGASYEQYF
. TRBJ1-6 TRBV5-1 . TGCGCCAGCAGCTTAGAGAGTAATTCACCCCTCCACTTT CASSLESNSPLHF
. TRBJ1-2 TRBV28 . TGTGCCAGCAGTTTGGACCAATACGGGGCGACTAACTATGGCTACACCTTC CASSLDQYGATNYGYTF
. TRBJ2-5 TRBV7-9 . TGTGCCAGCAGCACTAACCAACTAGACCAAGAGACCCAGTACTTC CASSTNQLDQETQYF
. TRBJ1-2 TRBV11-2 . TGTGCCAGCAGCCCCCGCGGGGCGTCCCGCGGCTACACCTTC CASSPRGASRGYTF
. TRBJ2-5 TRBV5-5 . TGTGCCAGCAGCTTGGGTGCACGGGCGGCGGAGACCCAGTACTTC CASSLGARAAETQYF
. TRBJ2-3 TRBV10-1 . TGCGCCAGCAGTGCTACAGGGACAGATACGCAGTATTTT CASSATGTDTQYF
. TRBJ2-2 TRBV2 . TGTGCCAGCAGTGATACAGGGTCCGGGGAGCTGTTTTTT CASSDTGSGELFF
. TRBJ2-3 TRBV24-1 TRBD1 TGTGCCACCAGTGTACGACAGGGGGCTGCCTCTAGCACAGATACGCAGTATTTT CATSVRQGAASSTDTQYF
. TRBJ1-2 TRBV7-2 TRBD1 TGTGCCAGCAGCTCTGACAGGGGGACCTACACCTTC CASSSDRGTYTF
. TRBJ2-3 TRBV5-1 . TGCGCCAGCAGTATCGCAGATACGCAGTATTTT CASSIADTQYF
. TRBJ2-1 TRBV24-1 TRBD2 TGTGCCACCAGTGACCGGACTAGCGGGAGTGGCAATGAGCAGTTCTTC CATSDRTSGSGNEQFF
. TRBJ2-2 TRBV11-2 . TGTGCCAGCAGCTTAGGAGGGAGTATTAACGGGGAGCTGTTTTTT CASSLGGSINGELFF
. TRBJ2-1 TRBV7-3 . TGTGCCAGCAGTCTAGGTAGTGAGCAGTTCTTC CASSLGSEQFF
few TRBJ1-6 TRBV15 . TGTGCCACCAGCAGAGATTCCGGGGTTAATTCACCCCTCCACTTT CATSRDSGVNSPLHF
few TRBJ1-3 TRBV29-1 TRBD1 TGCAGCGCCTCCGGGACAGGGGGCATCGGAAACACCATATATTTT CSASGTGGIGNTIYF
. TRBJ1-2 TRBV19 . TGTGCCAGTCGGGGCGGGGCAGAACTGTATGGCTACACCTTC CASRGGAELYGYTF
. TRBJ2-1 TRBV3-1/TRBV3-2 . TGTGCCAGCAGCCAAGATACCCCTGGTATGCAGGGAAGACTGGAGCAGTTCTTC CASSQDTPGMQGRLEQFF
. TRBJ2-7 TRBV5-1 . TGCGCCAGCAGCCTGGACCGGTTAACCTACGAGCAGTACTTC CASSLDRLTYEQYF
. TRBJ1-1 TRBV29-1 TRBD1 TGCAGCGTTACAGGGGTGTTGGTGAACACTGAAGCTTTCTTT CSVTGVLVNTEAFF
. TRBJ2-2 TRBV3-1/TRBV3-2 TRBD2 TGTGCCAGCAGCCACCGGGGGGGACTAGCAAACACCGGGGAGCTGTTTTTT CASSHRGGLANTGELFF
once TRBJ2-3 TRBV5-1 TRBD2 TGCGCCAGCAGCTTGGGGACTAGCGGGGTCGGGGATACGCAGTATTTT CASSLGTSGVGDTQYF
. TRBJ2-7 TRBV6-1 TRBD1 TGTGCCAGCAGTGAAGACGAAGGACAGGGGTCCTACGAGCAGTACTTC CASSEDEGQGSYEQYF
. TRBJ2-1 TRBV14 . TGTGCCAGCAGCCAAGAACAGGGTGAGCTCTTC CASSQEQGELF
. TRBJ2-2 TRBV29-1 TRBD2 TGCAGCGTCGTTCCACAGGTATGGCTAGCGGGAGTAGGCGGGGAGCTGTTTTTT CSVVPQVWLAGVGGELFF
once TRBJ1-2 TRBV4-1 . TGCGCCAGCAGCCGGAGTCCGACAGCGGGCTATGGCTACACCTTC CASSRSPTAGYGYTF
. TRBJ2-3 TRBV3-1/TRBV3-2 TRBD2 TGTGCCAGCAGCCAAGAGGGACTAGCGGGAGTCCGCGACACAGATACGCAGTATTTT CASSQEGLAGVRDTDTQYF